This TCR beta chain was recovered during a study of T cells in Graves' hyperthyroidism and ophthalmopathy. Overall study results and limits: Most clonotypes expanded in the thyroid (above 0.001) were also present in blood.

This clonotype was recorded many times. The antigen remains undetermined. The source material, RNA transcripts, was used to amplify TCR beta CDR3 regions. HTBI primers were used for first-round RT-PCR of the TCR CDR3. TCRdb called the multiplex PCR reads again in MiXCR, with one record for every CDR3 protein. Of roughly 570,000 distinct CDR3 sequences in the sample, roughly 14% were seen once. V gave up 4 bases and J gave up 11 bases, with 32 bases separating them. The CDR3 extends over 17 amino acids. Germline values: CDR1 GTSNPN, CDR2 SVGIG (reference sequence). Material: blood. The rearrangement uses TRBV30 and TRBJ1-1, with D perhaps matching TRBD1 (5 bases). The receptor comes from a woman aged 25 to 45 with Graves' hyperthyroidism. In DNA, the CDR3 is TGTGCCTGGATCAATCCCATTGGACCCGGGGCAGAGAGCGCGGCTTTCTTT. Translation gives CAWINPIGPGAESAAFF. Full variable domain (outside the CDR3, taken from reference TRBV30 and TRBJ1-1): SQTIHQWPATLVQPVGSPLSLECTVEGTSNPNLYWYRQAAGRGLQLLFYSVGIGQISSEVPQNLSASRPQDRQFILSSKKLLLSDSGFYLCAWINPIGPGAESAAFFGQGTRLTVV.